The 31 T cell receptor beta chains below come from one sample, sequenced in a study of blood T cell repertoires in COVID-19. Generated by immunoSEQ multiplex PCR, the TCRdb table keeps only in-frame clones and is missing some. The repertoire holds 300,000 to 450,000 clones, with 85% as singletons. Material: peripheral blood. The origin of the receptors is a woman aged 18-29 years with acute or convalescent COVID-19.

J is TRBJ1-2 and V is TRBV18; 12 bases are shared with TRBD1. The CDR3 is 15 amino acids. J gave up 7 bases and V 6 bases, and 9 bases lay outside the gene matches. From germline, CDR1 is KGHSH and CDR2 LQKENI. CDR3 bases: TGTGCCAGCTCCCTCCGGGACAGGGGGCCTTTTGGCTACACCTTC. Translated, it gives CASSLRDRGPFGYTF.

CDR3: CASSLGSGIYGYTF. DNA of the CDR3: TGCGCCAGCAGCTTGGGGTCGGGGATCTATGGCTACACCTTC. This chain connects TRBV5-1 to TRBJ1-2; D gene uncertain. Per the germline V gene, CDR1 is SGHRS and CDR2 is YFSETQ. CDR3 size: 14 residues. With 0 bases removed from V and 4 bases from J, the gap between germline ends came to 10 bases.

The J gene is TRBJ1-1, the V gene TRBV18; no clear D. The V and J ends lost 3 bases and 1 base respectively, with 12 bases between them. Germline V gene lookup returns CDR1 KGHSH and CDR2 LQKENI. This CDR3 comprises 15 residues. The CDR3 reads CASSPRSASNTEAFF. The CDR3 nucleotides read TGTGCCAGCTCACCGAGAAGTGCCTCGAACACTGAAGCTTTCTTT. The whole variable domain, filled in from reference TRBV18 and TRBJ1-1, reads NAGVMQNPRHLVRRRGQEARLRCSPMKGHSHVYWYRQLPEEGLKFMVYLQKENIIDESGMPKERFSAEFPKEGPSILRIQQVVRGDSAAYFCASSPRSASNTEAFFGQGTRLTVV.

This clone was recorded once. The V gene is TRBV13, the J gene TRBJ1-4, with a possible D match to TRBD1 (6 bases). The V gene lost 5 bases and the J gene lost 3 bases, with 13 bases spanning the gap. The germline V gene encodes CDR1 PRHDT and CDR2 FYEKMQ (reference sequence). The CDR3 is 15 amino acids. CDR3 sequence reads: CASSRPGASNEKLFF. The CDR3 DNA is TGTGCCAGCAGCCGACCAGGGGCCTCTAATGAAAAACTGTTTTTT.

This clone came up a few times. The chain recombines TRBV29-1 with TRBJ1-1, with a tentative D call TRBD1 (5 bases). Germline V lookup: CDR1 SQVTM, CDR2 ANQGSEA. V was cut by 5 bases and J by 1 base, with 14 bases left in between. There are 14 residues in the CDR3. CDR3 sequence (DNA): TGCAGCGTTCCTAAGTCCGGGGGGAACACTGAAGCTTTCTTT. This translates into CSVPKSGGNTEAFF.

The chain's CDR3 is CASSSTPARYNEQFF. CDR3 coding DNA: TGTGCCAGCAGCTCCACTCCCGCTCGCTACAATGAGCAGTTCTTC. The V gene is TRBV7-3, the J gene TRBJ2-1; D gene uncertain. The germline CDR1 and CDR2 sequences are SGHTA and FQGTGA. CDR3 length: 15 residues. V lost 4 bases and J lost 3, with 13 bases in between.

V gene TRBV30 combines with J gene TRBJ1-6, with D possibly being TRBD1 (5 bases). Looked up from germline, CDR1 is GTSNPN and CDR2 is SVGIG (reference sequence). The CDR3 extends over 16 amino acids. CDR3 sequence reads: CAVHGGASSYNSPLHF. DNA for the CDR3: TGTGCAGTCCACGGTGGGGCTAGCTCCTATAATTCACCCCTCCACTTT.

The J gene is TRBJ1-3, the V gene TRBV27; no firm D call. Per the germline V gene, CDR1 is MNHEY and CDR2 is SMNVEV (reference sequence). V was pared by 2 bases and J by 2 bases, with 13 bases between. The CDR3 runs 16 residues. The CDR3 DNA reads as TGTGCCAGCAGTTTAAGTCGTCGGGGAGCTGGAAACACCATATATTTT. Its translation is CASSLSRRGAGNTIYF.

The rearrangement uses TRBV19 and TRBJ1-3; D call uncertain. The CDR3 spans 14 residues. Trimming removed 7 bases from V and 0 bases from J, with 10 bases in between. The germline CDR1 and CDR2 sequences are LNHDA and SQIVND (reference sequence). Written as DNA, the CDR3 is TGTGCCAGTAACTTTGGGAGCTCTGGAAACACCATATATTTT. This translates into CASNFGSSGNTIYF.

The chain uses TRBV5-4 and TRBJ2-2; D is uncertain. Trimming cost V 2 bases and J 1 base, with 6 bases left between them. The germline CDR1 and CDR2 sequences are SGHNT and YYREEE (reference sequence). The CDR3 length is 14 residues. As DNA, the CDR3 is TGTGCCAGCAGCTTATACAGGAACACCGGGGAGCTGTTTTTT. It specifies CASSLYRNTGELFF.

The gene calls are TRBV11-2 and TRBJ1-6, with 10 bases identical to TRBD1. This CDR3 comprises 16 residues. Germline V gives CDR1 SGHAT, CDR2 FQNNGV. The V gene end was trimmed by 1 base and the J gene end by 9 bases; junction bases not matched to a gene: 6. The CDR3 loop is CASSLAYRDRGSPLHF. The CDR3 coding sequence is TGTGCCAGCAGCTTAGCATACCGGGACAGGGGTTCACCCCTCCACTTT.

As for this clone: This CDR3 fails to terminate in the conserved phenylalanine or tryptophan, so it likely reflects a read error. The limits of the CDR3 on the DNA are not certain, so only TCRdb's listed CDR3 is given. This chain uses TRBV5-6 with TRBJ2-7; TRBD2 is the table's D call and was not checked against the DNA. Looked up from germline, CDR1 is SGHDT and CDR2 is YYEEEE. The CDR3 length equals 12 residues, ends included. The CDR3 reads CASSLRGGRAFL.

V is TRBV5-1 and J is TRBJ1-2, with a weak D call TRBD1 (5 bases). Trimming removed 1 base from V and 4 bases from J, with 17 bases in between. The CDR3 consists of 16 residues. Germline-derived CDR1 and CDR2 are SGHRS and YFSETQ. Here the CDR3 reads CASSLPSWRGAYGYTF. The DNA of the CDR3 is TGCGCCAGCAGCTTGCCAAGCTGGAGGGGAGCCTATGGCTACACCTTC.

In DNA, the CDR3 is TGTGCCAGCAGTTTAAAGCGGGAGGACTACAATGAGCAGTTCTTC. Its translation: CASSLKREDYNEQFF. The rearrangement joins TRBV28 to TRBJ2-1; TRBD2 aligns across 9 bases. Germline trimming cut 2 bases from V and 3 bases from J; bases unmatched to any gene: 2. There are 15 residues in the CDR3. Per germline, CDR1 MDHEN and CDR2 SYDVKM.

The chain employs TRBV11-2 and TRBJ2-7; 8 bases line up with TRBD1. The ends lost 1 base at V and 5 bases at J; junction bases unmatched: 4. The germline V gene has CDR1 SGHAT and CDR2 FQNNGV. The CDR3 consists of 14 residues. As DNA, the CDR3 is TGTGCCAGCAGCTTAGCGCAGGGGGCCCACGAGCAGTACTTC. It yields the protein CASSLAQGAHEQYF.

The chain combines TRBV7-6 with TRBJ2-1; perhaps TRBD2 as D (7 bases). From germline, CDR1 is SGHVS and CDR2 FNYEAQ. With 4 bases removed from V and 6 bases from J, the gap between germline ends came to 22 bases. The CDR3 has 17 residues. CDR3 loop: CASSSTPPVGGPNEQFF. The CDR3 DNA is TGTGCCAGCAGCTCTACACCCCCGGTGGGGGGGCCCAATGAGCAGTTCTTC.

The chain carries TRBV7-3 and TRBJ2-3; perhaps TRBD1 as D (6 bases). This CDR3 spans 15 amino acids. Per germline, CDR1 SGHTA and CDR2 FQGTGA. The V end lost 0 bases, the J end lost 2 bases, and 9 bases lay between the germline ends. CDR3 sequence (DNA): TGTGCCAGCAGCTTAACGGGGGCGATCACAGATACGCAGTATTTT. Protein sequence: CASSLTGAITDTQYF.

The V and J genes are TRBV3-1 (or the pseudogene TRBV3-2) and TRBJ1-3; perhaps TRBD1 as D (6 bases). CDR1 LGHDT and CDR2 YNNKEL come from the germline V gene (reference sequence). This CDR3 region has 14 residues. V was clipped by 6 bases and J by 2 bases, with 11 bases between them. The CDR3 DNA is TGTGCCAGCAGGAAGACAGGTACTGGAAACACCATATATTTT. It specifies CASRKTGTGNTIYF.

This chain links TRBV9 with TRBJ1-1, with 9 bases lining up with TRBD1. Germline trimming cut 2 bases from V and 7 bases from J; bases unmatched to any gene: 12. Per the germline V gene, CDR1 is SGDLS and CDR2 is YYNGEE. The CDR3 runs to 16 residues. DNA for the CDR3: TGTGCCAGCAGCGTTATATTAAGGACAGGGGAATTTGAAGCTTTCTTT. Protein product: CASSVILRTGEFEAFF. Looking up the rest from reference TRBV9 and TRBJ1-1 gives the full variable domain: DSGVTQTPKHLITATGQRVTLRCSPRSGDLSVYWYQQSLDQGLQFLIQYYNGEERAKGNILERFSAQQFPDLHSELNLSSLELGDSALYFCASSVILRTGEFEAFFGQGTRLTVV.

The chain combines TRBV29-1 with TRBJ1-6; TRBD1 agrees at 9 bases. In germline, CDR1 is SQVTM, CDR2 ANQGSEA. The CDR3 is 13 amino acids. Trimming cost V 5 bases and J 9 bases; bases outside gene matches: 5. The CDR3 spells CSVSTGGVSPLHF. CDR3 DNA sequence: TGCAGCGTTTCGACAGGGGGTGTTTCACCCCTCCACTTT.

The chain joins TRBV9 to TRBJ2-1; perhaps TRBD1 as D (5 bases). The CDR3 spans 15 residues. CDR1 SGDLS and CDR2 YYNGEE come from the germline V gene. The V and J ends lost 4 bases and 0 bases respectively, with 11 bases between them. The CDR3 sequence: CASSPDMVSYNEQFF. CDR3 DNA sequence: TGTGCCAGCAGCCCGGACATGGTCTCCTACAATGAGCAGTTCTTC.

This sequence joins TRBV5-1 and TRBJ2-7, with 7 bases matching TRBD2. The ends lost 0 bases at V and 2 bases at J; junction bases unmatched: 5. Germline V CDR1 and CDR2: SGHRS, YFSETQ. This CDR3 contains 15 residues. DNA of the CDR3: TGCGCCAGCAGCTTGGCTAGCGGATTTACCTACGAGCAGTACTTC. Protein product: CASSLASGFTYEQYF.

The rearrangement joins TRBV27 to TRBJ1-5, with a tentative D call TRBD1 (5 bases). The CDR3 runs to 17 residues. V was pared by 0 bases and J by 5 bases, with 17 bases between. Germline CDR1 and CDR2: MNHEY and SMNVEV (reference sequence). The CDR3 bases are TGTGCCAGCAGTTTATCCCTCCCGGGGGAGACTGATCAGCCCCAGCATTTT. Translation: CASSLSLPGETDQPQHF.

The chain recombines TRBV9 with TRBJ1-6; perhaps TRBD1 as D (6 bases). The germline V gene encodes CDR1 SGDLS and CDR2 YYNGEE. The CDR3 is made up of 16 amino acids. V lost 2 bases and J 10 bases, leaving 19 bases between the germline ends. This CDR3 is CASSVDRLRDASPLHF. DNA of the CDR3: TGTGCCAGCAGCGTCGACAGGCTACGTGACGCGTCACCCCTCCACTTT.

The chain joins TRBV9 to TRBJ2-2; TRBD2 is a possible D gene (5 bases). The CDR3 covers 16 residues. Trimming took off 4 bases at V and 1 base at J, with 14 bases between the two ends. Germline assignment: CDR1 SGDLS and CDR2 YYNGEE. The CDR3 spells CASSPLDWRNTGELFF. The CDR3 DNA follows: TGTGCCAGCAGCCCTCTGGACTGGAGGAACACCGGGGAGCTGTTTTTT.

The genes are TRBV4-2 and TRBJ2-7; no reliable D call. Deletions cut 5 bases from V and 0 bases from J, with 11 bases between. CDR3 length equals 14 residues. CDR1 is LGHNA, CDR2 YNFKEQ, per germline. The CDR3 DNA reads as TGTGCCAGCAGCTCCAGAATCGCCTCCTACGAGCAGTACTTC. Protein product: CASSSRIASYEQYF.

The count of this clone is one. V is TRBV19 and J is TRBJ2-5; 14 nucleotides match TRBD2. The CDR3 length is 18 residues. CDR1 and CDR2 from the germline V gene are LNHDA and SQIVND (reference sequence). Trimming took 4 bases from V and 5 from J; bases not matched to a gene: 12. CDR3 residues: CASSKGGLAGVLTETQYF. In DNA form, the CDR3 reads TGTGCCAGTAGTAAGGGGGGACTAGCGGGAGTGTTAACGGAGACCCAGTACTTC.

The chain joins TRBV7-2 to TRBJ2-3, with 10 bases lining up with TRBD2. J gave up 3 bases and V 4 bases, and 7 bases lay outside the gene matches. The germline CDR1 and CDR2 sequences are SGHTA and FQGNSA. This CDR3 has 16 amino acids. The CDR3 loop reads CASSSKPGLATDTQYF. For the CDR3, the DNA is TGTGCCAGCAGCTCAAAACCGGGACTAGCGACAGATACGCAGTATTTT.

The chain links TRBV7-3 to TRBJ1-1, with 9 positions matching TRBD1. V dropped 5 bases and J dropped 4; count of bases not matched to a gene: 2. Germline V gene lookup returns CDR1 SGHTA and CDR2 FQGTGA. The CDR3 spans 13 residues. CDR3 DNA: TGTGCCAGCAGCACGACAGGGGGCACTGAAGCTTTCTTT. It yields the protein CASSTTGGTEAFF.

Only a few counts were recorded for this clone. The CDR3 sequence: CASSPGQGVAEAFF. Here the CDR3 DNA reads TGCGCCAGCAGCCCCGGACAGGGTGTCGCTGAAGCTTTCTTT. V gene TRBV5-1 combines with J gene TRBJ1-1; TRBD1 agrees at 8 bases. CDR1 is SGHRS and CDR2 is YFSETQ in the germline V gene. The CDR3 has 14 amino acids. V gave up 4 bases and J gave up 6 bases; unmatched junction bases: 8.

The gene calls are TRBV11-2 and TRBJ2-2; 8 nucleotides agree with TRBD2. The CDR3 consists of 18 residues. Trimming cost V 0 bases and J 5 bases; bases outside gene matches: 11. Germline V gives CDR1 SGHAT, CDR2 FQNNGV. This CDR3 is CASSLDLPGRGETGELFF. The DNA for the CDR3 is TGTGCCAGCAGCTTAGATTTGCCCGGGCGGGGGGAAACCGGGGAGCTGTTTTTT.